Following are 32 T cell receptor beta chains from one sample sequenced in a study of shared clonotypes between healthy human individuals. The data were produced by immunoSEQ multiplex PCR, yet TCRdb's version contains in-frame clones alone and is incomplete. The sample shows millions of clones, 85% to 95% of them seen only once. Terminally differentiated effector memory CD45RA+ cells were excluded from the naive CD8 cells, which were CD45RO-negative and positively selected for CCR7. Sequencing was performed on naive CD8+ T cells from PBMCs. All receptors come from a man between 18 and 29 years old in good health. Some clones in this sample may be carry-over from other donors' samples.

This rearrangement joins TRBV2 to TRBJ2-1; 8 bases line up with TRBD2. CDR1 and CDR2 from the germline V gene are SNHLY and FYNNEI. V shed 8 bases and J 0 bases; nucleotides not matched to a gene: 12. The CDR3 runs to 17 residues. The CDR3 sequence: CASSRSGSQSSYNEQFF. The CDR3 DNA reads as TGTGCCAGCTCGCGCAGCGGGAGTCAAAGCTCCTACAATGAGCAGTTCTTC.

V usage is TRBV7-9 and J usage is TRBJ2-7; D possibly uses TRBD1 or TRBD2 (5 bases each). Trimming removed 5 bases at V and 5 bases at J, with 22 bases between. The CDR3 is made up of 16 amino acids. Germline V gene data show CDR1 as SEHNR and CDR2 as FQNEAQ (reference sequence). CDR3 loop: CASSGLHTLVGDEQYF. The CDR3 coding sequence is TGTGCCAGCAGCGGCTTGCACACCTTGGTGGGGGACGAGCAGTACTTC.

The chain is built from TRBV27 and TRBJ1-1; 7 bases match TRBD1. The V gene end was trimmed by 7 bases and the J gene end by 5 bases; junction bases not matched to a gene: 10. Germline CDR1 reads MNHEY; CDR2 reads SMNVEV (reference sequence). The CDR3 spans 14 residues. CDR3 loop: CASKTTGALTEAFF. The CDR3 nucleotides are TGTGCCAGCAAAACCACAGGGGCTCTGACTGAAGCTTTCTTT.

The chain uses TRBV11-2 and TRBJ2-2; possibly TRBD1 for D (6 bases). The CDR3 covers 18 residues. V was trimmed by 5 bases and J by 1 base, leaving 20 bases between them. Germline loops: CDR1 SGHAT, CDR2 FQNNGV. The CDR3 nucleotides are TGTGCCAGCAGCCCAAGACCCTTTCGGACAGAGAACACCGGGGAGCTGTTTTTT. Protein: CASSPRPFRTENTGELFF.

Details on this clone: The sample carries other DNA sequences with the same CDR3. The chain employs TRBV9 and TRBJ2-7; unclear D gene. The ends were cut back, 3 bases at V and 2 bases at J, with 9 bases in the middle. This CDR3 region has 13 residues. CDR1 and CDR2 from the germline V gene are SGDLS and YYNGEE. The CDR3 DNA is TGTGCCAGCAGCGGTACGAATCCCTACGAGCAGTACTTC. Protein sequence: CASSGTNPYEQYF.

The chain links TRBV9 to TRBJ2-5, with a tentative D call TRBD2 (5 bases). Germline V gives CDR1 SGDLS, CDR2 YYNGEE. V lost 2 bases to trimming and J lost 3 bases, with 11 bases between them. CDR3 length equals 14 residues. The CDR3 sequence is CASSVGLTKETQYF. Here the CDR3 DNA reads TGTGCCAGCAGCGTTGGACTGACCAAAGAGACCCAGTACTTC.

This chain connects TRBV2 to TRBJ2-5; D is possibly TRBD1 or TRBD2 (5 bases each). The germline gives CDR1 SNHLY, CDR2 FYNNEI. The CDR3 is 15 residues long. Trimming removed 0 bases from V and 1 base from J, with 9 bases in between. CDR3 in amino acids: CASSEAPGAQETQYF. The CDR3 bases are TGTGCCAGCAGTGAAGCGCCCGGGGCCCAAGAGACCCAGTACTTC.

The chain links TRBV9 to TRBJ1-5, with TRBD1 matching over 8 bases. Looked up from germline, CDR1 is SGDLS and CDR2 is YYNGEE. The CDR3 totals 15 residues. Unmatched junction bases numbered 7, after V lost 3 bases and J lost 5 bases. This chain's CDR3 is CASSENYRGDQPQHF. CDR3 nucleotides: TGTGCCAGCAGCGAAAACTACAGGGGGGATCAGCCCCAGCATTTT.

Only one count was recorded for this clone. CDR3 nucleotide sequence: TGTGCCAGCAGTCCCCCTGATCCCCGGGAGCAGTACTTC. Translation: CASSPPDPREQYF. The rearrangement joins TRBV28 to TRBJ2-7; D is undetermined. The V and J ends lost 5 bases and 7 bases respectively, with 15 bases between them. The CDR3 spans 13 residues. Germline lookup yields CDR1 MDHEN and CDR2 SYDVKM.

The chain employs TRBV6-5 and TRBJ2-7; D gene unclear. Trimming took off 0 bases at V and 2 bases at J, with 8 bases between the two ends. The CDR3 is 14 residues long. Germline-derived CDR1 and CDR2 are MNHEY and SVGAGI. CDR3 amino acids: CASSYSHPAYEQYF. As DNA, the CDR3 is TGTGCCAGCAGTTACTCCCACCCGGCCTACGAGCAGTACTTC.

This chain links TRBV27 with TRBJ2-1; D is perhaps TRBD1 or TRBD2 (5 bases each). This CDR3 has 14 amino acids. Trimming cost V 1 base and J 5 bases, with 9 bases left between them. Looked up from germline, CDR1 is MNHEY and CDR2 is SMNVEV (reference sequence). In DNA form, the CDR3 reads TGTGCCAGCAGTTTATTGGGACCCGACAATGAGCAGTTCTTC. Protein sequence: CASSLLGPDNEQFF.

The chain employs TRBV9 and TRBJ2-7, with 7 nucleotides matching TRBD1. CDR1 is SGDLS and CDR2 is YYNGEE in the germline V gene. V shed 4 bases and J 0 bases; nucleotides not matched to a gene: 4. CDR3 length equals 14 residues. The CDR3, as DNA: TGTGCCAGCAGCTTCCGGGACAGCTCCTACGAGCAGTACTTC. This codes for CASSFRDSSYEQYF.

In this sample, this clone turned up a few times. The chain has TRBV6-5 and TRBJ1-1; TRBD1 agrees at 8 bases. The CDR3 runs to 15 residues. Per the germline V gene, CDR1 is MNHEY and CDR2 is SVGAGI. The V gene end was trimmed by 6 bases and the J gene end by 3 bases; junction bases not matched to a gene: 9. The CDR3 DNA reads TGTGCCAGCAGCCCCATCGAGGACAGGGACACTGAAGCTTTCTTT. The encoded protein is CASSPIEDRDTEAFF.

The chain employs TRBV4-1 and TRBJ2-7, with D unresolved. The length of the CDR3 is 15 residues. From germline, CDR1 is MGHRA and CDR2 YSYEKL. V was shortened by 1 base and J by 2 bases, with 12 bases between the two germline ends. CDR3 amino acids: CASSQVPGPTYEQYF. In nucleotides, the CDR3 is TGCGCCAGCAGCCAAGTGCCAGGCCCAACCTACGAGCAGTACTTC.

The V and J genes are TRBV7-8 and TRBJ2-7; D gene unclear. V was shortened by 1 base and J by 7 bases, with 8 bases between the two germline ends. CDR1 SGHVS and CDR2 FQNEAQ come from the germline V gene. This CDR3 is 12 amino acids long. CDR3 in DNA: TGTGCCAGCAGCTTAGAGTCCTTGGAGCAGTACTTC. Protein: CASSLESLEQYF.

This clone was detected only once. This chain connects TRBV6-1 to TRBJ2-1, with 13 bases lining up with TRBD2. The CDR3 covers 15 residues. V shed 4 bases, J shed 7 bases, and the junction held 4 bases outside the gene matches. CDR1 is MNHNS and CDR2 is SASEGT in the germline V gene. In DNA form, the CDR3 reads TGTGCCAGCAGTGGAACTAGCGGGAGGGGTAATGAGCAGTTCTTC. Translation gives CASSGTSGRGNEQFF.

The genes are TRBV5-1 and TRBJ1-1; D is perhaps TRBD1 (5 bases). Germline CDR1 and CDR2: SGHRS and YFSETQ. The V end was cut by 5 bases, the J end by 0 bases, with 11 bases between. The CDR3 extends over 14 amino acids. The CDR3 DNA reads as TGCGCCAGCAGGGCGGGGGGTCTGAACACTGAAGCTTTCTTT. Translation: CASRAGGLNTEAFF. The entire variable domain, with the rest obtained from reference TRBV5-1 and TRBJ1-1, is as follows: KAGVTQTPRYLIKTRGQQVTLSCSPISGHRSVSWYQQTPGQGLQFLFEYFSETQRNKGNFPGRFSGRQFSNSRSEMNVSTLELGDSALYLCASRAGGLNTEAFFGQGTRLTVV.

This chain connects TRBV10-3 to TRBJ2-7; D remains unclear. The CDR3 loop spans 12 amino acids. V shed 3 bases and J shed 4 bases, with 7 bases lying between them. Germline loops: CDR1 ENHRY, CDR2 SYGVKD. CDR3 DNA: TGTGCCATCAGTGACCCGGCGTACGAGCAGTACTTC. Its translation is CAISDPAYEQYF.

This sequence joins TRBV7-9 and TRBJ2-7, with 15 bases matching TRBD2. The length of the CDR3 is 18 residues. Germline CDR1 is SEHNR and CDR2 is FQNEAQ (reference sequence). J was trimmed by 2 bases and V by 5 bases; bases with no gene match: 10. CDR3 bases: TGTGCCAGCAGCCCGGGACTAGCGGGAGGAGTGGACCCCTACGAGCAGTACTTC. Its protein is CASSPGLAGGVDPYEQYF. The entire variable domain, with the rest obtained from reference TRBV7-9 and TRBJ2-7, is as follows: DTGVSQNPRHKITKRGQNVTFRCDPISEHNRLYWYRQTLGQGPEFLTYFQNEAQLEKSRLLSDRFSAERPKGSFSTLEIQRTEQGDSAMYLCASSPGLAGGVDPYEQYFGPGTRLTVT.

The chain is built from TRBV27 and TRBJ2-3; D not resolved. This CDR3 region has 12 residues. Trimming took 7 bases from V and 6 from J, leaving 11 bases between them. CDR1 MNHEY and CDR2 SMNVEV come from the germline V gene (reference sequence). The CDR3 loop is CASKLQGDTQYF. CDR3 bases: TGTGCCAGCAAACTACAAGGTGATACGCAGTATTTT.

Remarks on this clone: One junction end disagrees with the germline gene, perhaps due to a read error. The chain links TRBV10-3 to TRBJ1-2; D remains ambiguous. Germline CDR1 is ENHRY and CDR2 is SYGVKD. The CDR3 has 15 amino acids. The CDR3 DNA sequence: TGTGCCATCGGTGATGTAATGGGGAGACTGAATGGCTACACCTTC. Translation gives CAIGDVMGRLNGYTF.

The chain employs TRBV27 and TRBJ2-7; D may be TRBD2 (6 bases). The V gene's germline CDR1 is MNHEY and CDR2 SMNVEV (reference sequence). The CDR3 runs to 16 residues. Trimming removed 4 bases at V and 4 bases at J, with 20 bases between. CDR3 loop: CASSWRAQWGGYEQYF. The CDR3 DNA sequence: TGTGCCAGCAGTTGGAGGGCGCAGTGGGGTGGATACGAGCAGTACTTC.

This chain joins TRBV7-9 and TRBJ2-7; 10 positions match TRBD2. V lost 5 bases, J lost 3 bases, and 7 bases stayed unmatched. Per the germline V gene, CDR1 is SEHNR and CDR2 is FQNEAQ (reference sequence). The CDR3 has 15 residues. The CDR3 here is CASSLSSGGDYEQYF. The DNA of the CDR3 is TGTGCCAGCAGCCTCTCTAGCGGGGGAGACTACGAGCAGTACTTC.

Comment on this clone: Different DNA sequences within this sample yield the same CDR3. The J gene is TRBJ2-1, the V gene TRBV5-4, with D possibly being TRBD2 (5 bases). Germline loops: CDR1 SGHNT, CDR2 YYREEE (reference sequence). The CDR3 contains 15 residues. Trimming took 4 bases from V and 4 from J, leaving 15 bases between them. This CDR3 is CASSLKRESYNEQFF. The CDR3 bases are TGTGCCAGCAGCCTTAAGAGGGAGAGTTACAATGAGCAGTTCTTC.

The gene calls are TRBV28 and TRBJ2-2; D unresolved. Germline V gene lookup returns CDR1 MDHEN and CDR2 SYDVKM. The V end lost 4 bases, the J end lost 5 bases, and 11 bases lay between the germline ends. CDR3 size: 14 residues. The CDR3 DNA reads TGTGCCAGCAGTTCTGACGGGTGGACCGGGGAGCTGTTTTTT. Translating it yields CASSSDGWTGELFF.

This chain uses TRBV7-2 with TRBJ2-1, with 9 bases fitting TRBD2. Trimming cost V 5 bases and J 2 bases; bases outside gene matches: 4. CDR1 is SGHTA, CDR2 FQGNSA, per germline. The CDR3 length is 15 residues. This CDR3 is CASSLLAGPYNEQFF. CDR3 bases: TGTGCCAGCAGCCTGCTAGCGGGACCCTACAATGAGCAGTTCTTC. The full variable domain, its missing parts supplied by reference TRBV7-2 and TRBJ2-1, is GAGVSQSPSNKVTEKGKDVELRCDPISGHTALYWYRQSLGQGLEFLIYFQGNSAPDKSGLPSDRFSAERTGGSVSTLTIQRTQQEDSAVYLCASSLLAGPYNEQFFGPGTRLTVL.

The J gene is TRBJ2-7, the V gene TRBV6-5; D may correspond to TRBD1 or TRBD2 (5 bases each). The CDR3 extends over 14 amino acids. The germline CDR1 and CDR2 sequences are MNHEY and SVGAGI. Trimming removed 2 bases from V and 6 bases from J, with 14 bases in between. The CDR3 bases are TGTGCCAGCAGTTACACCGGGACCGCGAGCGAGCAGTACTTC. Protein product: CASSYTGTASEQYF.

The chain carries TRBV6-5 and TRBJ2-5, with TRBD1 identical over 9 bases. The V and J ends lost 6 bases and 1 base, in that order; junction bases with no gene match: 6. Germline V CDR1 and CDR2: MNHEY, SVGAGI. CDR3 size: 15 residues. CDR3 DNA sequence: TGTGCCAGCAGAACAGGGGGCGCCTTCCAAGAGACCCAGTACTTC. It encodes CASRTGGAFQETQYF.

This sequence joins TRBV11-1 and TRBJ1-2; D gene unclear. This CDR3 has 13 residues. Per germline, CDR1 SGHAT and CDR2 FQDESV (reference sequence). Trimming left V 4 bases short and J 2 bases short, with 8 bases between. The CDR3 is CASSWKANYGYTF. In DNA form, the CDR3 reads TGTGCCAGCAGCTGGAAAGCCAACTATGGCTACACCTTC.

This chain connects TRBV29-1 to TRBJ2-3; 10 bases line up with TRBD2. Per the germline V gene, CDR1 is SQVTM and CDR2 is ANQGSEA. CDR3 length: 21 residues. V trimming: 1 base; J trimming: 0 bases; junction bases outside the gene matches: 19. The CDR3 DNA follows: TGCAGCGTTGAAGGTTACGGGGGGGAAGGACTAGCGGCTACTAGCACAGATACGCAGTATTTT. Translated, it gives CSVEGYGGEGLAATSTDTQYF.

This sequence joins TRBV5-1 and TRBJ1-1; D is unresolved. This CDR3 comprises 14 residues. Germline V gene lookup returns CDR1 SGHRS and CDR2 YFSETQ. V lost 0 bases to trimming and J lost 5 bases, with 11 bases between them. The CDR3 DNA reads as TGCGCCAGCAGCTTGGGGGTGTCAAGAACTGAAGCTTTCTTT. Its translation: CASSLGVSRTEAFF.

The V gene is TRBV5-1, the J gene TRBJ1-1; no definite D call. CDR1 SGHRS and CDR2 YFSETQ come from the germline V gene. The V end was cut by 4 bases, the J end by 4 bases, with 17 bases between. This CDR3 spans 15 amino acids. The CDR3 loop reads CASSPTRGSGTEAFF. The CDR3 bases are TGCGCCAGCAGCCCGACACGTGGAAGCGGCACTGAAGCTTTCTTT.